Listed here are 11 T cell receptor beta chains from one sample, sequenced in a study of blood T cells in healthy people across ages. Sample-barcoded 5' priming and a J-beta primer mix drove a second PCR of about 7 to 11 cycles. TCRdb used MiXCR to reprocess the 5' RACE reads, holding one entry per CDR3 protein. The table shows 1.2 million to 1.5 million distinct CDR3 sequences, with 59% occurring only once. The source material was blood. These receptors were taken from a man between 18 and 29 years old in good health.

The chain recombines TRBV6-2 or TRBV6-3 with TRBJ1-1, with a possible D match to TRBD1 (6 bases). Germline assignment: CDR1 MNHEY and CDR2 SVGEGT. CDR3 length equals 14 residues. V shed 7 bases and J shed 5 bases, with 17 bases lying between them. The CDR3 loop reads CASKAVGGQTEAFF. DNA for the CDR3: TGTGCCAGCAAGGCTGTGGGGGGCCAGACTGAAGCTTTCTTT.

The rearrangement uses TRBV6-9 and TRBJ2-7; 7 nucleotides align to TRBD2. The CDR3 covers 13 residues. The V and J ends lost 10 bases and 2 bases, in that order; junction bases with no gene match: 8. Germline values: CDR1 MNHGY, CDR2 SVAAGI. The CDR3 bases are TGTGCCACCGCCGGGACTAAGACCTACGAGCAGTACTTC. It specifies CATAGTKTYEQYF.

This clonotype was counted a few times. The chain recombines TRBV27 with TRBJ1-6; D unclear. From germline, CDR1 is MNHEY and CDR2 SMNVEV (reference sequence). Trimming stripped 3 bases from V and 6 bases from J, with 9 bases between. This CDR3 has 14 residues. For the CDR3, the DNA is TGTGCCAGCAGTTTTTCGGCCCGTAATTCACCCCTCCACTTT. It translates to CASSFSARNSPLHF.

This clonotype was seen a handful of times. The chain has TRBV20-1 and TRBJ1-2, with 8 bases lining up with TRBD1. V lost 5 bases to trimming and J lost 8 bases; unmatched junction nucleotides: 10. CDR1 and CDR2 (germline): DFQATT, SNEGSKA (reference sequence). The CDR3 consists of 13 residues. CDR3 region: CSAFYRGRGGYTF. The CDR3 DNA is TGCAGTGCTTTTTACAGGGGGAGAGGAGGCTACACCTTC.

The chain carries TRBV7-9 and TRBJ2-7, with a possible D match to TRBD2 (6 bases). The CDR3 sequence is 15 residues long. Trimming pared 6 bases from V and 2 bases from J, leaving 17 bases between. CDR1 is SEHNR, CDR2 FQNEAQ, per germline (reference sequence). The CDR3 spells CASRMGGTETYEQYF. The CDR3 DNA reads TGTGCCAGCAGGATGGGCGGGACGGAGACCTACGAGCAGTACTTC.

The J gene is TRBJ2-7, the V gene TRBV6-5; perhaps TRBD2 as D (6 bases). The CDR3 sequence is 14 residues long. V lost 7 bases and J lost 4, with 17 bases in between. Germline V lookup: CDR1 MNHEY, CDR2 SVGAGI. The CDR3 nucleotides read TGTGCCAGCACCGCCCGGACTAACCTTTACGAGCAGTACTTC. Translating gives CASTARTNLYEQYF.

V usage is TRBV6-2 or TRBV6-3 and J usage is TRBJ2-3, with 8 bases identical to TRBD2. The CDR3 sequence is 14 residues long. Trimming removed 10 bases from V and 4 bases from J; junction bases left unmatched: 10. Germline CDR1 reads MNHEY; CDR2 reads SVGEGT. CDR3 residues: CATNGGAASDTQYF. The CDR3 DNA sequence: TGTGCCACCAACGGGGGGGCCGCGTCAGATACGCAGTATTTT.

There are a few counts of this clonotype. The V and J genes are TRBV20-1 and TRBJ2-7; 7 bases are shared with TRBD1. This CDR3 has 14 residues. The V gene's germline CDR1 is DFQATT and CDR2 SNEGSKA (reference sequence). Germline trimming cut 5 bases from V and 3 bases from J; bases unmatched to any gene: 10. The CDR3 loop is CSASFDRVGYEQYF. CDR3 sequence (DNA): TGCAGTGCTTCTTTTGACAGGGTCGGCTACGAGCAGTACTTC.

This clonotype is a singleton in its sample. CDR3 in amino acids: CATSKDLAGTEAFF. Written as DNA, the CDR3 is TGTGCCACCAGCAAAGACTTGGCCGGGACTGAAGCTTTCTTT. The chain uses TRBV15 and TRBJ1-1; D is ambiguous. CDR3 size: 14 residues. V was cut by 4 bases and J by 5 bases, with 14 bases left in between. The germline CDR1 and CDR2 sequences are LNHNV and YYDKDF (reference sequence).

This clonotype showed up just a few times. V gene TRBV10-3 combines with J gene TRBJ2-3, with 13 bases matching TRBD2. With V trimmed by 0 bases and J by 2 bases, 5 bases remained unmatched. The CDR3 is 18 residues long. Germline V gene sequence: CDR1 ENHRY, CDR2 SYGVKD. The CDR3 nucleotides read TGTGCCATCAGTGAGTCGAGGGGACTAGCGGGACTCACAGATACGCAGTATTTT. It specifies CAISESRGLAGLTDTQYF.

J is TRBJ1-2 and V is TRBV25-1; D is uncertain. With 3 bases removed from V and 4 bases from J, the gap between germline ends came to 15 bases. The CDR3 runs 15 residues. Germline V gene sequence: CDR1 MGHDK, CDR2 SYGVNS. The CDR3 DNA is TGTGCCAGCAGTGACCCGACCTCGATGGCCTATGGCTACACCTTC. Encoded protein: CASSDPTSMAYGYTF.